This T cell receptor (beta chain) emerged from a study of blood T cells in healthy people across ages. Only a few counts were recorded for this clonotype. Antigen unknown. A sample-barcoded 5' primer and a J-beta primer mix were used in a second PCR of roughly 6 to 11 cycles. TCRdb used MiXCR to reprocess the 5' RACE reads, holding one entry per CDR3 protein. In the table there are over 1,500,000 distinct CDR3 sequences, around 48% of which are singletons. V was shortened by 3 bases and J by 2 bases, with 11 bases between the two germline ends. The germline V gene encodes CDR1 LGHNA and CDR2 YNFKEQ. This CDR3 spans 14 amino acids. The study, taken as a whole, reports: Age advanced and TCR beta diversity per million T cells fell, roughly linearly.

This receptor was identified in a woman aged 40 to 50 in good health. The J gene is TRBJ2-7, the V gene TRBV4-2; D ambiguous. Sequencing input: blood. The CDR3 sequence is CASSQGEAPYEQYF. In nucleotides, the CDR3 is TGTGCCAGCAGCCAGGGCGAGGCCCCCTACGAGCAGTACTTC.